This is a list of T cell receptor beta chains from one sample in a study of blood T cell repertoires in COVID-19. Data came from immunoSEQ multiplex PCR; TCRdb stores just in-frame clones and leaves some out. The profile shows tens of thousands of clones, around three quarters of them singletons. The sequencing input was peripheral blood. All receptors derive from a human donor in a cohort sampled during active COVID-19. The conserved cysteine and the conserved F or W are not part of the CDR3 here.

v_call,j_call,cdr3_aa
TRBV7-8,TRBJ2-6,ASSSGQGAPGANVLT
TRBV19,TRBJ2-1,ASSMYRDYEQF
TRBV30,TRBJ1-5,AWNRGGGQPQH
TRBV5-5,TRBJ1-5,ASRLDSYSNQPQH
TRBV7-2,TRBJ2-1,ASSYPGGSYNEQF
TRBV9,TRBJ2-3,ASSFGPGFDYSTDTQY
TRBV27,TRBJ2-1,ASSPRLAGGKNEQF
TRBV6-5,TRBJ2-7,ASSRSGALYEQY
TRBV5-1,TRBJ2-2,ASSSGTNTGELF
TRBV4-2,TRBJ2-2,ASSHSPGQMNTGELF
TRBV19,TRBJ2-7,ASRDVGGGIYEQY
TRBV30,TRBJ2-2,ARTGNRATGELF
TRBV6-1,TRBJ2-7,ASSEAEGRTYEQY